This TCR beta chain came from a study of identifying expanded T cells in peripheral blood. Overall study findings and caveats: Two-week clone count variance significantly increased as total template count grew. Technical replicates showed roughly 1.2 changed clones; two weeks roughly 16; four weeks 19.

Sequenced by immunoSEQ multiplex PCR; TCRdb stores in-frame clones only, minus some. Of approximately 80,000 clones in the sample, roughly 86% were seen once. The ends were cut back, 2 bases at V and 3 bases at J, with 6 bases in the middle. Germline V gene lookup returns CDR1 KGHSH and CDR2 LQKENI. The CDR3 covers 13 residues. Comment on this clone: Its cognate antigen is unknown.

No infections or other immune events were documented during collection. This receptor was taken from a person aged 18 to 75 in good health. This chain connects TRBV18 to TRBJ2-3, with D unresolved. The sample was blood. In DNA form, the CDR3 reads TGTGCCAGCTCACCAAGGGTGACAGATACGCAGTATTTT. As protein: CASSPRVTDTQYF.